This T cell receptor beta chain originates from a study of shared clonotypes between healthy human individuals. Libraries were prepared by immunoSEQ multiplex PCR; TCRdb keeps only in-frame clonotypes and omits some of them. This repertoire shows approximately 2.5 million clones, more than 90% found once; its top ten account for about 0.13%. Researchers partitioned CD4+ cells into CD45RA+ naive and CD45RA-negative memory subsets. Germline trimming cut 4 bases from V and 6 bases from J; bases unmatched to any gene: 9. The CDR3 spans 16 residues. CDR1 is LNHDA and CDR2 is SQIVND in the germline V gene (reference sequence).

V usage is TRBV19 and J usage is TRBJ1-5, with 10 nucleotides matching TRBD1. This clonotype was sampled from a man aged 18 to 29 in good health. The sample was naive CD4+ T cells sorted from blood. The subset here: CD45RA+ positively selected. The CDR3 DNA is TGTGCCAGTAGTACCCGACAGGGGGCGCAGGGTCAGCCCCAGCATTTT. It codes for CASSTRQGAQGQPQHF. The complete variable domain, with remaining parts taken from reference TRBV19 and TRBJ1-5, reads DGGITQSPKYLFRKEGQNVTLSCEQNLNHDAMYWYRQDPGQGLRLIYYSQIVNDFQKGDIAEGYSVSREKKESFPLTVTSAQKNPTAFYLCASSTRQGAQGQPQHFGDGTRLSIL.